Listed below are T cell receptor beta chains from one sample, sequenced in a study of blood T cell repertoires in COVID-19. Sequencing was performed with immunoSEQ multiplex PCR; in TCRdb, only in-frame clones are kept and a portion is missing. Of around 470,000 clones in the sample, 89% were seen once. Input material: peripheral blood. The source of these receptors is a man in his late teens or twenties with COVID-19, enrolled during active disease. CDR3s include the opening cysteine and the closing phenylalanine or tryptophan. A D gene is named only where the DNA matches it firmly. Expanded clones are given a class, and other clones once, few, many or no size at all.

v_gene	abundance	d_gene	j_gene	CDR3nt	CDR3aa
TRBV18	-	-	TRBJ2-3	TGTGCCAGCTCATCTGTTAGGGCGGGGGATACGCAGTATTTT	CASSSVRAGDTQYF
TRBV7-6	-	TRBD1	TRBJ2-7	TGTGCCAGCAGCTTGTCCCCCTTCAAACAGGGGGACGAGCAGTACTTC	CASSLSPFKQGDEQYF
TRBV30	-	TRBD1	TRBJ1-5	TGTGCCTGGACTCCAGGAACAGGAGGGGGCCACCCCCAGCATTTT	CAWTPGTGGGHPQHF
TRBV24-1	-	-	TRBJ1-2	TGTGCCACCAGTGACCCTTCGACAGGAAAGGCTGGCTACACCTTC	CATSDPSTGKAGYTF
TRBV29-1	-	TRBD2	TRBJ2-3	TGCAGCGTTGAAGAGCTCACCCGGACTAGCGGGGGGACAGATACGCAGTATTTT	CSVEELTRTSGGTDTQYF
TRBV7-9	-	TRBD2	TRBJ2-7	TGTGCCAGCAGCTCTCGGACTAGCGGCGAGCAGTACTTC	CASSSRTSGEQYF
TRBV2	once	TRBD2	TRBJ2-5	TGTGCCAGTAGCGGGGCCAGCGCCCGGACCCAGTACTTC	CASSGASARTQYF
TRBV5-1	-	TRBD2	TRBJ2-5	TGCGCCAGCAGTTATAGCGGGAGTGGGCAAGAGACCCAGTACTTC	CASSYSGSGQETQYF
TRBV5-1	-	-	TRBJ1-6	TGCGCCAGCAGCTTTACAGGTGGCTCCTATAATTCACCCCTCCACTTT	CASSFTGGSYNSPLHF
TRBV15	-	TRBD2	TRBJ2-5	TGTGCCACCAGATCCTCCGGGACTACCCAAGAGACCCAGTACTTC	CATRSSGTTQETQYF
TRBV4-1	-	-	TRBJ1-2	TGCGCCAGCAGCCCTCCAGGGATCGGCTATGGCTACACCTTC	CASSPPGIGYGYTF
TRBV9	-	TRBD2	TRBJ2-1	TGTGCCAGCAGCGTAGCAGCCCCCACTAGTCGTAGCGGGGATGAGCAGTTCTTC	CASSVAAPTSRSGDEQFF
TRBV27	-	TRBD2	TRBJ2-1	TGTGCCAGTTCTAGCGGGGGCTACAATGAGCAGTTCTTC	CASSSGGYNEQFF
TRBV11-2	-	TRBD2	TRBJ2-5	TGTGCCAGCAGCTCCTCCGGGACTAGCGGGAGAGCCCAAGAGACCCAGTACTTC	CASSSSGTSGRAQETQYF
TRBV2	-	-	TRBJ1-6	TGTGCCAGCAGTGATGAAAGCACCTATAATTCACCCCTCCACTTT	CASSDESTYNSPLHF
TRBV7-9	-	-	TRBJ2-7	TGTGCCAGCAGCTTATTCCGGGAGCAGTACTTC	CASSLFREQYF
TRBV13	-	TRBD1	TRBJ1-2	TGTGCCAGCAGCCAACAGGGGTTGAATGGCTACACCTTC	CASSQQGLNGYTF
TRBV6-1	-	TRBD2	TRBJ2-7	TGTGCCAGCAGTGACGCGGGAGACCACGAGCAGTACTTC	CASSDAGDHEQYF
TRBV5-1	-	-	TRBJ2-2	TGCGCCAGCAGCTCGGCCGGGGACACCGGGGAGCTGTTTTTT	CASSSAGDTGELFF
TRBV28	-	TRBD1	TRBJ2-1	TGTGCCAGCAAGGGACAGGACGTCGATGAGCAGTTCTTC	CASKGQDVDEQFF